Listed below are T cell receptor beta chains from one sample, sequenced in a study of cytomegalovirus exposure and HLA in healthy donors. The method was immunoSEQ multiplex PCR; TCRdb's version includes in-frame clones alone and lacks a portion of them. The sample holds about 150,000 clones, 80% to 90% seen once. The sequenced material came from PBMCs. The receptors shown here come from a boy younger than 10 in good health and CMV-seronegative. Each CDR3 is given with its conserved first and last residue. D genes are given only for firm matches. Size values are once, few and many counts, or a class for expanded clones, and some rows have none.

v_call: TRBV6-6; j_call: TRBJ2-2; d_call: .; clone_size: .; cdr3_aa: CASSFLTGELFF; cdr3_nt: TGTGCCAGCAGTTTTTTAACCGGGGAGCTGTTTTTT
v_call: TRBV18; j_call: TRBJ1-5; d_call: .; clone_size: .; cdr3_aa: CASSPGAGGNQPQHF; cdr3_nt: TGTGCCAGCTCACCAGGGGCAGGGGGCAATCAGCCCCAGCATTTT
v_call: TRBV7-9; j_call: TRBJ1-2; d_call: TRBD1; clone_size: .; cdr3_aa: CASSLTLTGTGMKTGYTF; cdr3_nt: TGTGCCAGCAGCTTAACACTAACAGGGACAGGGATGAAGACTGGGTACACCTTC
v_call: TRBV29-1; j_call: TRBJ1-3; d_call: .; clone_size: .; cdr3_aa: CSVETGAGNTIYF; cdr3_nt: TGCAGCGTTGAAACGGGGGCTGGAAACACCATATATTTT
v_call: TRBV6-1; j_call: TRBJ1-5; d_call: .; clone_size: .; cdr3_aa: CASSLGSQPQHF; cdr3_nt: TGTGCCAGCAGCCTGGGGAGTCAGCCCCAGCATTTT
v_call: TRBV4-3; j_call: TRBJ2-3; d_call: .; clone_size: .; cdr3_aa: CATSEGMDTQYF; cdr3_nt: TGCGCCACCTCGGAGGGGATGGATACGCAGTATTTT
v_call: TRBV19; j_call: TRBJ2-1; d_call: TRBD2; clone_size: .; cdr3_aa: CASSIFSGSDNEQFF; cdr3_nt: TGTGCCAGTAGTATCTTTAGCGGGAGTGACAATGAGCAGTTCTTC
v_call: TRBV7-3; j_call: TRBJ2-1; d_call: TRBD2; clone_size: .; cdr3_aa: CASSSGTSGSYEQFF; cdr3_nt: TGTGCCAGCAGCTCCGGGACTAGCGGGAGCTATGAGCAGTTCTTC
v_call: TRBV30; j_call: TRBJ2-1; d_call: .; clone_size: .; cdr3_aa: CAWSDRSYNEQFF; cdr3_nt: TGTGCCTGGAGTGATCGCTCCTACAATGAGCAGTTCTTC
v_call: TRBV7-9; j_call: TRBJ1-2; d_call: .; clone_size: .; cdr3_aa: CASSRGQTDYTF; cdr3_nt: TGTGCCAGCAGCCGAGGACAGACTGACTACACCTTC
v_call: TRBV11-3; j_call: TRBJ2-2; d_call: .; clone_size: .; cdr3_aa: CASSLDRPGGELFF; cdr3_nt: TGTGCCAGCAGCTTAGATCGACCGGGCGGGGAGCTGTTTTTT
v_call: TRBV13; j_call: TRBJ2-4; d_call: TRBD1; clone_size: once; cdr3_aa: CASSLVTRTGGDIQYF; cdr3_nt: TGTGCCAGCAGCTTAGTCACACGGACAGGGGGGGACATTCAGTACTTC
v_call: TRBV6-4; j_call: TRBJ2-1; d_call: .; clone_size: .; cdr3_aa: CASSEYSADEQFF; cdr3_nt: TGTGCCAGCAGTGAGTATTCTGCAGATGAGCAGTTCTTC
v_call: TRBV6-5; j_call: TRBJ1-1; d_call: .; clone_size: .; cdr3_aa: CASVGGMNTEAFF; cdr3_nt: TGTGCCAGCGTGGGAGGCATGAACACTGAAGCTTTCTTT
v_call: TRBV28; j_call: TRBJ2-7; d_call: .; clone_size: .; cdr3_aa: CASSLYSSGSEQYF; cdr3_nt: TGTGCCAGCAGTTTATACAGTAGCGGATCTGAGCAGTACTTC
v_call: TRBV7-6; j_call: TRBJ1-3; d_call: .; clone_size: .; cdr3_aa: CASSSDEGGLGNTIYF; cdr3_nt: TGTGCCAGCAGCTCCGATGAGGGGGGGCTTGGAAACACCATATATTTT
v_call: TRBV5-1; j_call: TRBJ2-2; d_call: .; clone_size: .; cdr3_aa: CASSYRVDSAGELFF; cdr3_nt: TGCGCCAGCAGCTACAGGGTGGATTCGGCCGGGGAGCTGTTTTTT
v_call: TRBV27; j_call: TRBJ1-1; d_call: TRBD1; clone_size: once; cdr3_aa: CASSTTGADTEAFF; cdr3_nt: TGTGCCAGCAGTACAACAGGGGCTGACACTGAAGCTTTCTTT
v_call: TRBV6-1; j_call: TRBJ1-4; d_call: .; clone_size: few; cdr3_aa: CASSDAGDEKLFF; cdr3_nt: TGTGCCAGCAGTGATGCCGGGGATGAAAAACTGTTTTTT
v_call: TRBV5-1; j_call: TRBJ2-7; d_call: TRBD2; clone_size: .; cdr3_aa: CASGYLADKHEQYF; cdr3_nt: TGCGCCAGCGGGTATCTAGCGGATAAGCACGAGCAGTACTTC
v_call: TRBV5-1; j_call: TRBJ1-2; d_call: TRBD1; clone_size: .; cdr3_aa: CASSVLGQGEGYAF; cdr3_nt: TGCGCCAGCAGCGTATTGGGACAGGGTGAGGGCTACGCCTTC
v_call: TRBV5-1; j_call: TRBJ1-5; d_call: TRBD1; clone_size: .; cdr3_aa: CASSYGTADQPQHF; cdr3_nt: TGCGCCAGCAGCTATGGGACAGCCGATCAGCCCCAGCATTTT
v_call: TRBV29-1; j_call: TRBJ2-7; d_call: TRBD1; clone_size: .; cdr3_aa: CSVAPRTGNYEQYF; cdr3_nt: TGCAGCGTCGCACCGAGGACAGGGAACTACGAGCAGTACTTC
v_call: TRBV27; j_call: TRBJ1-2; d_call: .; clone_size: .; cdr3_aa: CASSRVLRGSHYGYTF; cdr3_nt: TGTGCCAGCAGTCGCGTTCTTAGGGGTTCTCACTATGGCTACACCTTC
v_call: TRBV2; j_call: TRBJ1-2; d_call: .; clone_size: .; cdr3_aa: CASSVGQTYGYTF; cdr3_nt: TGTGCTAGCTCTGTCGGACAGACCTATGGCTACACCTTC
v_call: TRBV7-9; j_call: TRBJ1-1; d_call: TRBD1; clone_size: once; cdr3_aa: CASSLVLRDRGMNTEAFF; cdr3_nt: TGTGCCAGCAGCTTAGTCCTCCGGGACAGGGGGATGAACACTGAAGCTTTCTTT
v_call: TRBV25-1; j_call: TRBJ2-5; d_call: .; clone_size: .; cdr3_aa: CASSGRGGRETQYF; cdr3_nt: TGTGCCAGCAGTGGGAGAGGGGGTAGGGAGACCCAGTACTTC
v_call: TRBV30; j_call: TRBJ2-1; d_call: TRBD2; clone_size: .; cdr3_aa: CAWSRGGLAGPIHEQFF; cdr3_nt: TGTGCCTGGAGCCGTGGGGGACTAGCGGGGCCTATTCATGAGCAGTTCTTC
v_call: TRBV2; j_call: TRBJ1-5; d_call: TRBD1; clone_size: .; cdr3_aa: CASSQERTGAMINQPQHF; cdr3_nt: TGTGCCAGCAGCCAGGAGAGGACAGGGGCGATGATCAATCAGCCCCAGCATTTT
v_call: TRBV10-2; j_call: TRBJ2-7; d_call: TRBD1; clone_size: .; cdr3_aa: CASRDRVVDEQYF; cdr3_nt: TGCGCCAGCAGGGACAGGGTTGTTGACGAGCAGTACTTC
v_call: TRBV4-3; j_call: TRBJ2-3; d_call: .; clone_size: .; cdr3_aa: CASSQDSLGPGKTDTQYF; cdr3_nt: TGCGCCAGCAGCCAAGATAGCTTAGGGCCGGGGAAAACAGATACGCAGTATTTT
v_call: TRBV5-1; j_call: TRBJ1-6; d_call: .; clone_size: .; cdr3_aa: CASSSLLGQYNSPLHF; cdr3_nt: TGCGCCAGCAGCTCTCTCTTGGGGCAGTATAATTCACCCCTCCACTTT
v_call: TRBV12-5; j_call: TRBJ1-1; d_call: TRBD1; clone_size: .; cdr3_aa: CASGLVRTGGRTEAFF; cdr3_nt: TGTGCTAGTGGTTTGGTACGGACAGGGGGGAGAACTGAAGCTTTCTTT
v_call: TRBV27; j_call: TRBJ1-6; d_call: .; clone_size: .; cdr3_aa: CASSSGLFYNSPLHF; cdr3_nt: TGTGCCAGCAGTTCTGGACTGTTCTATAATTCACCCCTCCACTTT
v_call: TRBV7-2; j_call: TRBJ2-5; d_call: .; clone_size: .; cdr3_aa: CASSPRWLVQETQYF; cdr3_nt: TGTGCCAGCAGCCCGCGGTGGCTAGTACAAGAGACCCAGTACTTC
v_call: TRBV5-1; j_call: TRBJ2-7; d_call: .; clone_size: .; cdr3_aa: CASSLNWGTYEQYF; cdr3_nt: TGCGCCAGCAGCTTGAATTGGGGGACTTACGAGCAGTACTTC
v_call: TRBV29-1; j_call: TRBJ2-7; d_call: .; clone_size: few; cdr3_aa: CSGLIGYEQYF; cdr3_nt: TGCAGCGGCCTAATCGGGTACGAGCAGTACTTC
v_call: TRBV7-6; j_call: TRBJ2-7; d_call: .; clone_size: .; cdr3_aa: CASSLPRRGGEQYF; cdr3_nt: TGTGCCAGCAGCTTACCCCGCAGGGGTGGTGAGCAGTACTTC
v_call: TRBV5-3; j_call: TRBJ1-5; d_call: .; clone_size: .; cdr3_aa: CARSARQDNQPQHF; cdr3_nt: TGTGCCAGAAGCGCGAGACAGGACAATCAGCCCCAGCATTTT
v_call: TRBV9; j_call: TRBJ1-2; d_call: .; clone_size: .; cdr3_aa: CASSATGSGYGYTF; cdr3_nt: TGTGCCAGCAGCGCTACAGGGTCTGGCTATGGCTACACCTTC
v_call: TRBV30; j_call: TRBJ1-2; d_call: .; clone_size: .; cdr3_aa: CAWSLDYGYTF; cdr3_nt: TGTGCCTGGAGTCTAGACTATGGCTACACCTTC
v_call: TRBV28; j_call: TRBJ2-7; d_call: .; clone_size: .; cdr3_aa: CASSLWMTDPSYEQYF; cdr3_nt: TGTGCCAGCAGTTTATGGATGACAGACCCTTCCTACGAGCAGTACTTC
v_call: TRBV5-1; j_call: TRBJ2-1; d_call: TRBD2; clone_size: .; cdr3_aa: CASSLGLAGLPVVYNEQFF; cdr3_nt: TGCGCCAGCAGCTTGGGACTAGCGGGCCTCCCTGTTGTCTACAATGAGCAGTTCTTC
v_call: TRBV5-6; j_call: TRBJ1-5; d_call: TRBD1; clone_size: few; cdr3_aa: CASSQYGQGNNQPQHF; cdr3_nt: TGTGCCAGCAGCCAATATGGACAGGGTAACAATCAGCCCCAGCATTTT
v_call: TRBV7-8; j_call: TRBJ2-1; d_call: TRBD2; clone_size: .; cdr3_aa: CASSLRLAEFYNEQFF; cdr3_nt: TGTGCCAGCAGCTTAAGACTAGCGGAATTCTACAATGAGCAGTTCTTC
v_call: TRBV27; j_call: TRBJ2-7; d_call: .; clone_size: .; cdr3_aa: CASRQGSSYEQYF; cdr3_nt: TGTGCCAGCAGGCAGGGGAGCTCCTACGAGCAGTACTTC
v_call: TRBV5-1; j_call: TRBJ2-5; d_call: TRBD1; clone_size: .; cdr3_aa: CASSGLGTGVFETQYF; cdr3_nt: TGCGCCAGCAGCGGCTTAGGGACAGGGGTTTTTGAGACCCAGTACTTC
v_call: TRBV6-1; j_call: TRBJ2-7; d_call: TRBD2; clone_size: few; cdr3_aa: CASSENGGSAEQYF; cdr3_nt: TGTGCCAGCAGTGAAAACGGCGGGAGCGCCGAGCAGTACTTC
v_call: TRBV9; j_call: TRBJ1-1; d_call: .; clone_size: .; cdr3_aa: CASSVAPTGTAMNTEAFF; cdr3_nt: TGTGCCAGCAGCGTAGCCCCGACAGGCACTGCGATGAACACTGAAGCTTTCTTT
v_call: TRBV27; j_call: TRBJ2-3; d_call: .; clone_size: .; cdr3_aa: CASSLSASTDTQYF; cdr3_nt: TGTGCCAGCAGTTTAAGTGCGAGTACAGATACGCAGTATTTT
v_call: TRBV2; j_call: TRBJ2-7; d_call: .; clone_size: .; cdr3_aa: CASSERRDLSYEQYF; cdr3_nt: TGTGCCAGCAGTGAACGCAGGGATTTATCCTACGAGCAGTACTTC
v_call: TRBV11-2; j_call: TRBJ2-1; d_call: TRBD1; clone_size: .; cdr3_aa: CASSHNRDRGGGSYNEQFF; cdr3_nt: TGTGCCAGCAGCCACAACCGGGACAGGGGGGGCGGGTCCTACAATGAGCAGTTCTTC